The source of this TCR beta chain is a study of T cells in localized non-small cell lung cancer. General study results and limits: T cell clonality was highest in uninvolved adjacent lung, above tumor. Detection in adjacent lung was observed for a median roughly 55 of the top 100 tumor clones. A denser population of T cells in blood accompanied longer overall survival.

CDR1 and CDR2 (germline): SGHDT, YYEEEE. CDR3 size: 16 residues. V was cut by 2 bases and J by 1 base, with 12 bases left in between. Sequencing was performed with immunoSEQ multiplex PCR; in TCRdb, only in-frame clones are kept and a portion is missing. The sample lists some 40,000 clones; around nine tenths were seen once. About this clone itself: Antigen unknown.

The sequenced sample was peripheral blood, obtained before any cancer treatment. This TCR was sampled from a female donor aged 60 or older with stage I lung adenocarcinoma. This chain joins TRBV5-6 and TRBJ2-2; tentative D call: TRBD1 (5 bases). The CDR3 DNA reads TGTGCCAGCAGCTTACCGTCCACAGGGAACACCGGGGAGCTGTTTTTT. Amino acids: CASSLPSTGNTGELFF.